This T cell receptor beta chain originates from a study of T cell responses to AZD1222 COVID-19 vaccine. Study-wide results and caveats: Unmutated variant regions reportedly attract nearly half of all spike-specific TCRs. The study found vaccine-associated CD4 TCRs spanning spike, dominant at 160-218 and 743-854.

Assay used: immunoSEQ multiplex PCR; TCRdb lists only in-frame clones, some missing. The sample includes roughly 170,000 clones, about 90% of them seen just once. A word on this clone: Its specificity is not known.

The CDR3 runs 20 residues. This specimen consisted of peripheral blood, obtained on day 0 of AZD1222 vaccination. The gene calls are TRBV21-1 and TRBJ2-7; the listed D gene, TRBD1, was not tested against the DNA. TRBV21-1 is tagged as a pseudogene. The clonotype was recovered from an adult in good health. CDR3 amino acids: CASSKTRDRGLSGRAYEQYF. The CDR3 bases are TGTGCCAGCAGCAAGACCCGGGACAGGGGGCTGAGCGGGAGAGCCTACGAGCAGTACTTC.